Below are 29 T cell receptor beta chains sequenced from a single sample in a study of OX40 agonist ivuxolimab in advanced cancers. Here immunoSEQ multiplex PCR was the method, and the copy in TCRdb shows in-frame clones only, minus some. The repertoire holds roughly 88,000 clones, with approximately 87% as singletons. Source: CD4+ or CD8+ T cells sorted from blood, taken in a trial of the OX40 agonist ivuxolimab. The receptors stem from an adult with an advanced solid tumor such as melanoma, head and neck, liver or kidney cancer.

V gene TRBV28 combines with J gene TRBJ2-5; a possible D gene is TRBD1 (6 bases). Germline V lookup: CDR1 MDHEN, CDR2 SYDVKM. Deletions cut 3 bases from V and 2 bases from J, with 19 bases between. The CDR3 has 17 residues. For the CDR3, the DNA is TGTGCCAGCAGTTTTTCACACTCCGGGACAACTCAAGAGACCCAGTACTTC. Protein: CASSFSHSGTTQETQYF.

The chain links TRBV25-1 to TRBJ1-2, with TRBD1 as a possible D gene (6 bases). Germline assignment: CDR1 MGHDK and CDR2 SYGVNS. There are 17 residues in the CDR3. V was shortened by 4 bases and J by 0 bases, with 18 bases between the two germline ends. CDR3 DNA sequence: TGTGCCAGCAGTGCCCCGACAGGAATCGGGGCTAACTATGGCTACACCTTC. Its protein product is CASSAPTGIGANYGYTF.

This sequence joins TRBV18 and TRBJ2-5; D remains unclear. This CDR3 spans 14 amino acids. The V end lost 6 bases, the J end lost 1 base, and 12 bases lay between the germline ends. Germline CDR1 KGHSH, CDR2 LQKENI. CDR3 in amino acids: CASSPGGIQETQYF. In DNA form, the CDR3 reads TGTGCCAGCTCGCCTGGCGGAATCCAAGAGACCCAGTACTTC.

This clone showed up just once. J is TRBJ2-7 and V is TRBV27; no reliable D call. V was clipped by 6 bases and J by 2 bases, with 11 bases between them. This CDR3 is 13 amino acids long. Germline V gives CDR1 MNHEY, CDR2 SMNVEV (reference sequence). The DNA for the CDR3 is TGTGCCAGCAGACGGCAGGTTGCCTACGAGCAGTACTTC. Residues: CASRRQVAYEQYF.

The chain links TRBV9 to TRBJ2-3, with D possibly being TRBD2 (6 bases). V was cut by 2 bases and J by 4 bases, with 11 bases left in between. The CDR3 is 14 residues long. Germline V gives CDR1 SGDLS, CDR2 YYNGEE. CDR3 protein: CASSVGGEADTQYF. The DNA of the CDR3 is TGTGCCAGCAGCGTCGGGGGAGAAGCAGATACGCAGTATTTT.

This rearrangement joins TRBV5-6 to TRBJ1-1; possible D gene TRBD1, 5 bases. The CDR3 is 15 amino acids. The germline V gene has CDR1 SGHDT and CDR2 YYEEEE. V was shortened by 3 bases and J by 2 bases, with 14 bases between the two germline ends. This chain's CDR3 is CASSSRGRPNTEAFF. CDR3 bases: TGTGCCAGCAGCTCACGGGGACGGCCTAACACTGAAGCTTTCTTT.

The CDR3 region has the DNA TGTGCCAGCAGCCACGGACTAGCGGGACCGAACACCGGGGAGCTGTTTTTT. Residues: CASSHGLAGPNTGELFF. The V call is TRBV7-9, the J call TRBJ2-2, with 12 nucleotides matching TRBD2. Trimming removed 5 bases from V and 0 bases from J; junction bases left unmatched: 4. The CDR3 loop spans 17 amino acids. Germline V gene data show CDR1 as SEHNR and CDR2 as FQNEAQ (reference sequence).

The J gene is TRBJ2-1, the V gene TRBV4-2; D is undetermined. This CDR3 has 15 amino acids. The V and J ends lost 0 bases and 4 bases respectively, with 10 bases between them. Germline-derived CDR1 and CDR2 are LGHNA and YNFKEQ. CDR3 region: CASSQDFNRYNEQFF. For the CDR3, the DNA is TGTGCCAGCAGCCAAGATTTTAACCGGTACAATGAGCAGTTCTTC.

The chain joins TRBV5-4 to TRBJ2-6; D assignment may be TRBD1 or TRBD2 (5 bases each). Trimming removed 5 bases from V and 1 base from J, with 13 bases in between. Germline CDR1 reads SGHNT; CDR2 reads YYREEE (reference sequence). The CDR3 contains 16 residues. The CDR3 DNA is TGTGCCAGCAGGGGGCTAGAGGGGTCTGGGGCCAACGTCCTGACTTTC. This translates into CASRGLEGSGANVLTF. Based on the CDR3 plus reference TRBV5-4 and TRBJ2-6, the full variable domain is ETGVTQSPTHLIKTRGQQVTLRCSSQSGHNTVSWYQQALGQGPQFIFQYYREEENGRGNFPPRFSGLQFPNYSSELNVNALELDDSALYLCASRGLEGSGANVLTFGAGSRLTVL.

V gene TRBV2 combines with J gene TRBJ2-4; TRBD1 might be the D (5 bases). Per germline, CDR1 SNHLY and CDR2 FYNNEI. The CDR3 is 14 residues long. V lost 8 bases, J lost 7 bases, and 18 bases lay in between. The CDR3: CASLRETARNIQYF. The CDR3 DNA reads TGTGCCAGCCTCCGTGAGACAGCTCGGAACATTCAGTACTTC.

This clone has just one count. The rearrangement joins TRBV28 to TRBJ1-6; D unresolved. The CDR3 covers 15 residues. Between the trimmed V and J ends, which lost 3 bases and 7 bases, there was a span of 13 bases. The germline V gene encodes CDR1 MDHEN and CDR2 SYDVKM. CDR3 loop: CASSFPTEANSPLHF. The DNA of the CDR3 is TGTGCCAGCAGTTTCCCGACGGAAGCAAATTCACCCCTCCACTTT. The full variable domain, completed using reference TRBV28 and TRBJ1-6, is DVKVTQSSRYLVKRTGEKVFLECVQDMDHENMFWYRQDPGLGLRLIYFSYDVKMKEKGDIPEGYSVSREKKERFSLILESASTNQTSMYLCASSFPTEANSPLHFGNGTRLTVT.

This chain joins TRBV9 and TRBJ2-7; possibly TRBD1 for D (6 bases). The germline CDR1 and CDR2 sequences are SGDLS and YYNGEE. The V end lost 1 base, the J end lost 2 bases, and 7 bases lay between the germline ends. This CDR3 is built from 13 residues. DNA for the CDR3: TGTGCCAGCAGCGTAACAGGGACCTACGAGCAGTACTTC. Its protein product is CASSVTGTYEQYF.

J is TRBJ2-2 and V is TRBV28; 7 nucleotides align to TRBD2. The CDR3 has 15 amino acids. Trimming took 6 bases from V and 4 from J; bases not matched to a gene: 8. CDR1 is MDHEN and CDR2 is SYDVKM in the germline V gene. The CDR3 loop reads CASSTGTIGTGELFF. The CDR3 coding sequence is TGTGCCAGCAGCACCGGGACTATCGGCACCGGGGAGCTGTTTTTT.

This rearrangement joins TRBV5-1 to TRBJ1-1; D unclear. Trimming stripped 2 bases from V and 4 bases from J, with 21 bases between. Germline V gene sequence: CDR1 SGHRS, CDR2 YFSETQ. The CDR3 is 17 residues long. The CDR3 region has the DNA TGCGCCAGCAGCTTACGCGCCCAAGGGCAGGCGGCCACTGAAGCTTTCTTT. The encoded protein is CASSLRAQGQAATEAFF.

The chain couples TRBV29-1 to TRBJ2-3; the D call may be TRBD1 or TRBD2 (5 bases each). Germline values: CDR1 SQVTM, CDR2 ANQGSEA. CDR3 length: 14 residues. V shed 7 bases and J shed 4 bases, with 18 bases lying between them. CDR3 residues: CSGSSVGVADTQYF. The CDR3 region has the DNA TGCAGCGGGTCCAGCGTGGGGGTCGCAGATACGCAGTATTTT.

This clone came up once. The chain joins TRBV4-2 to TRBJ1-2, with 7 bases lining up with TRBD1. The CDR3 is 14 amino acids. The germline V gene has CDR1 LGHNA and CDR2 YNFKEQ. Trimming at V came to 4 bases and at J to 7 bases, leaving 9 bases not matched to a gene. Written as DNA, the CDR3 is TGTGCCAGCAGCCTTACGACAGGGCCGGGTGGCTACACCTTC. This gives the protein CASSLTTGPGGYTF.

The J gene is TRBJ1-3, the V gene TRBV13; D is possibly TRBD1 (5 bases). Germline V gives CDR1 PRHDT, CDR2 FYEKMQ (reference sequence). The CDR3 covers 17 residues. V dropped 0 bases and J dropped 3 bases, with 15 bases sitting between them. The CDR3 DNA is TGTGCCAGCAGCTTAGGAAGAGGCAGGGCCATTGGAAACACCATATATTTT. Amino acids: CASSLGRGRAIGNTIYF.

This clone came up once. The V gene is TRBV9, the J gene TRBJ2-3, with 8 bases aligning to TRBD1. The CDR3 extends over 16 amino acids. CDR1 and CDR2 from the germline V gene are SGDLS and YYNGEE. Losses at the gene ends were 2 bases for V and 2 bases for J; bases not matched to a gene: 7. Here the CDR3 DNA reads TGTGCCAGCAGCGTTACCGCAGGGGGCCTCACAGATACGCAGTATTTT. Amino acids: CASSVTAGGLTDTQYF.

The genes are TRBV21-1 and TRBJ2-2; the table's D call, TRBD1, has no DNA check behind it. TRBV21-1 is listed as a pseudogene. This CDR3 has 17 residues. CDR3 bases: TGTGCCAGCAGCAAAGTTCCAGGGCAGGCCAACACCGGGGAGCTGTTTTTT. It translates to CASSKVPGQANTGELFF.

The chain combines TRBV5-5 with TRBJ2-7, with D tentatively TRBD1 (5 bases). This CDR3 is 13 amino acids long. The V and J ends lost 4 bases and 3 bases respectively, with 11 bases between them. Germline CDR1 is SGHKS and CDR2 is YYEKEE (reference sequence). CDR3 in amino acids: CASSPGHLYEQYV. The CDR3 DNA reads as TGTGCCAGCAGCCCTGGACACCTCTACGAGCAGTACGTC.

The V and J genes are TRBV7-2 and TRBJ1-3, with D maybe TRBD1 (5 bases). Germline CDR1 SGHTA, CDR2 FQGNSA. With 5 bases removed from V and 2 bases from J, the gap between germline ends came to 13 bases. This CDR3 comprises 15 residues. CDR3 nucleotide sequence: TGTGCCAGCAGCCAGGAGGGCAGGGCTGGAAACACCATATATTTT. Amino acids: CASSQEGRAGNTIYF. Full variable domain (remainder filled in from reference TRBV7-2 and TRBJ1-3): GAGVSQSPSNKVTEKGKDVELRCDPISGHTALYWYRQSLGQGLEFLIYFQGNSAPDKSGLPSDRFSAERTGGSVSTLTIQRTQQEDSAVYLCASSQEGRAGNTIYFGEGSWLTVV.

The chain recombines TRBV6-5 with TRBJ2-5; D gene uncertain. Between the trimmed V and J ends, which lost 0 bases and 5 bases, there was a span of 4 bases. This CDR3 comprises 12 residues. CDR1 is MNHEY, CDR2 SVGAGI, per germline. CDR3 in DNA: TGTGCCAGCAGTTACTCGTCCGAGACCCAGTACTTC. Translated: CASSYSSETQYF.

J is TRBJ2-7 and V is TRBV5-1; D call uncertain. Trimming shortened V by 7 bases and J by 0 bases, and 17 bases separated the two germline ends. The CDR3 is 15 residues long. CDR1 is SGHRS, CDR2 YFSETQ, per germline. The CDR3 loop reads CASAGMGPSSYEQYV. Here the CDR3 DNA reads TGCGCCAGCGCCGGTATGGGTCCCAGCTCCTACGAGCAGTACGTC.

This sequence joins TRBV30 and TRBJ2-1; 8 nucleotides line up with TRBD2. Trimming took 8 bases from V and 8 from J; bases not matched to a gene: 5. CDR3 length: 11 residues. Germline V gene sequence: CDR1 GTSNPN, CDR2 SVGIG (reference sequence). Here the CDR3 DNA reads TGTGCCCATGGACTAGCCCATGAGCAGTTCTTC. As protein: CAHGLAHEQFF.

The sample holds one count of this clone. The chain links TRBV28 to TRBJ1-2; 8 bases are shared with TRBD1. Germline V gene lookup returns CDR1 MDHEN and CDR2 SYDVKM. V shed 2 bases and J 3 bases; nucleotides not matched to a gene: 5. The CDR3 contains 15 residues. CDR3 amino acids: CASSLLQGGDYGYTF. CDR3 nucleotide sequence: TGTGCCAGCAGTTTACTACAGGGGGGTGACTATGGCTACACCTTC.

The chain links TRBV19 to TRBJ2-1, with 10 bases aligning to TRBD2. After removal of 5 bases from V and 3 bases from J, the junction contained 10 bases not matched to a gene. Germline CDR1 and CDR2: LNHDA and SQIVND (reference sequence). CDR3 length equals 17 residues. CDR3 in DNA: TGTGCCAGTAGTGGGCGAAGCGGGAGGGCCATCTACAATGAGCAGTTCTTC. Amino acid sequence: CASSGRSGRAIYNEQFF.

The V gene is TRBV12-1, the J gene TRBJ2-3; TRBD2, the table's D call, lacks a check against the DNA. TRBV12-1 counts as a pseudogene. The CDR3 covers 17 residues. The CDR3, as DNA: TGTGCCAGCAGCGCGCCTGGGACTATAAAATGCACAGATACGCAGTATTTT. Protein product: CASSAPGTIKCTDTQYF.

This clone appeared a single time. The V and J genes are TRBV5-1 and TRBJ1-2, with 8 bases identical to TRBD1. The ends lost 4 bases at V and 5 bases at J; junction bases unmatched: 10. Germline values: CDR1 SGHRS, CDR2 YFSETQ. The CDR3 is 15 residues long. CDR3 protein: CASSPDRQGTYGYTF. The CDR3 DNA reads as TGCGCCAGCAGCCCGGACCGACAGGGGACATATGGCTACACCTTC.

The chain carries TRBV6-1 and TRBJ1-2; 7 bases are shared with TRBD1. Germline CDR1 reads MNHNS; CDR2 reads SASEGT. The CDR3 has 15 amino acids. V was pared by 2 bases and J by 8 bases, with 11 bases of the junction left unmatched. In DNA form, the CDR3 reads TGTGCCAGCAGTGAACGACAGGGAGCGGATTTGGGCTACACCTTC. Amino acids: CASSERQGADLGYTF.